The clone carrying this T cell receptor beta chain came up once. This record belongs to a study of Ad26.COV2.S vaccination and SARS-CoV-2 variants. Some clones are missing from TCRdb's copy, which holds only in-frame ones; the method was immunoSEQ multiplex PCR. This sample carries roughly 300,000 clones, roughly nine tenths of them seen once, and the ten largest clones take approximately 5.9%. The CDR3 is made up of 14 amino acids. Per the germline V gene, CDR1 is LGHDT and CDR2 is YNNKEL (reference sequence). V gave up 3 bases and J gave up 0 bases, with 9 bases separating them. Treatment noted: roughly 20 received Ad26.COV2.S at low or high dose, single or two shots; several received placebo; per-sample allocation not given. Repertoires come from day 63 after the first vaccine or placebo injection.

The chain is built from TRBV3-1 (or the pseudogene TRBV3-2) and TRBJ2-7; D possibly corresponds to TRBD1 (6 bases). Sequences were derived from peripheral blood, sampled in a trial of Ad26.COV2.S vaccine versus placebo. This sequence was found in a person between 18 and 65 years old who received the Ad26.COV2.S COVID-19 vaccine or a placebo. The chain's CDR3 is CASSQGALSYEQYF. CDR3 bases: TGTGCCAGCAGCCAGGGGGCGCTCTCCTACGAGCAGTACTTC.